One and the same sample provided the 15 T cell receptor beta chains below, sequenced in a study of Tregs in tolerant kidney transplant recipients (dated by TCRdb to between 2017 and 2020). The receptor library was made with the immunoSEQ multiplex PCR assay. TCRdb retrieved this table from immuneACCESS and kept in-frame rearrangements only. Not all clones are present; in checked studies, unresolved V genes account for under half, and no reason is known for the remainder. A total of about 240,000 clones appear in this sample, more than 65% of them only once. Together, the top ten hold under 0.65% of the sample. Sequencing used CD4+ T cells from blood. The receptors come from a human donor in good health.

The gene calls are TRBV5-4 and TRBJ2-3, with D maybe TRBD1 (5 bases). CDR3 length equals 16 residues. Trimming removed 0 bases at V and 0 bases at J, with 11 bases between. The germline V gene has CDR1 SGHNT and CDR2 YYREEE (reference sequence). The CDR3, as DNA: TGTGCCAGCAGCTTGGCCTGGGGCCAGAGCACAGATACGCAGTATTTT. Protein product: CASSLAWGQSTDTQYF.

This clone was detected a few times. DNA of the CDR3: TGTGCCAGCAGCCCTCGCGCTAGCGGGAACACCGAGCAGTACTTC. Protein sequence: CASSPRASGNTEQYF. The chain couples TRBV7-2 to TRBJ2-7; 9 positions agree with TRBD2. With V trimmed by 5 bases and J by 6 bases, 11 bases remained unmatched. This CDR3 is 15 amino acids long. Germline CDR1 is SGHTA and CDR2 is FQGNSA.

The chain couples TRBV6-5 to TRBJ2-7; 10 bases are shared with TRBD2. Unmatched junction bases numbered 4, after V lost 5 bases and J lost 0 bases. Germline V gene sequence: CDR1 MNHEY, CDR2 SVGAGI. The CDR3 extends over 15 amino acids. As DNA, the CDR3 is TGTGCCAGCAGTAAGGGACTAGCGACCTCCTACGAGCAGTACTTC. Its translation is CASSKGLATSYEQYF.

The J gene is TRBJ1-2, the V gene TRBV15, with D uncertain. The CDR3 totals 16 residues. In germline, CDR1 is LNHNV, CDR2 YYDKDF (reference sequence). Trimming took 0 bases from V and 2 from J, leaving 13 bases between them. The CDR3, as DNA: TGTGCCACCAGCAGAGATTCCGGACCGATCAACTATGGCTACACCTTC. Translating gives CATSRDSGPINYGYTF.

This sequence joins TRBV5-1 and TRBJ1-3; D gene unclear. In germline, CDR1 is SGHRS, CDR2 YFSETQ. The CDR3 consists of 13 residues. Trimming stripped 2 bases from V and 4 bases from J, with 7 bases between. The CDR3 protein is CASSFEPGNTIYF. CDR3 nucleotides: TGCGCCAGCAGCTTCGAACCAGGAAACACCATATATTTT.

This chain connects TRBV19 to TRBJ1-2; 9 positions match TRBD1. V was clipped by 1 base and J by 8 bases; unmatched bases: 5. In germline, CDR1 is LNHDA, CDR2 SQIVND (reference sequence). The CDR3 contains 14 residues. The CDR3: CASSIVGTGRGYTF. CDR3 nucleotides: TGTGCCAGTAGTATAGTAGGGACAGGGCGAGGCTACACCTTC.

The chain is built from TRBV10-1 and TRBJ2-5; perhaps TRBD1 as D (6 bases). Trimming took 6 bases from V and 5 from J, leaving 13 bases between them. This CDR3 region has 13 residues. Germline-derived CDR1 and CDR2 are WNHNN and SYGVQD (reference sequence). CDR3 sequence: CASSPPGAETQYF. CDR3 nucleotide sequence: TGCGCCAGCAGCCCCCCAGGGGCTGAGACCCAGTACTTC.

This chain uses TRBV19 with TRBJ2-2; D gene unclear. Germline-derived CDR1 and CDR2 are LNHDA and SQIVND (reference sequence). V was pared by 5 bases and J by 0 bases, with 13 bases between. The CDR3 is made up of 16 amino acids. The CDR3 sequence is CASSSPRRPNTGELFF. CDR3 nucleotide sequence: TGTGCCAGTAGTTCCCCACGGCGGCCGAACACCGGGGAGCTGTTTTTT.

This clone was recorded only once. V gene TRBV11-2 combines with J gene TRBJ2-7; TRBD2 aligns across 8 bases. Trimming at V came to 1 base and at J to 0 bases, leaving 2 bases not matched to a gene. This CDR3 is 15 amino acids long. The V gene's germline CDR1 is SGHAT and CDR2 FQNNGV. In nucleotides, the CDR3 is TGTGCCAGCAGCTTAGCGGGGGGGTCCTCCTACGAGCAGTACTTC. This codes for CASSLAGGSSYEQYF. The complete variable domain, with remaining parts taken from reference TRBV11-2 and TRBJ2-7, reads EAGVAQSPRYKIIEKRQSVAFWCNPISGHATLYWYQQILGQGPKLLIQFQNNGVVDDSQLPKDRFSAERLKGVDSTLKIQPAKLEDSAVYLCASSLAGGSSYEQYFGPGTRLTVT.

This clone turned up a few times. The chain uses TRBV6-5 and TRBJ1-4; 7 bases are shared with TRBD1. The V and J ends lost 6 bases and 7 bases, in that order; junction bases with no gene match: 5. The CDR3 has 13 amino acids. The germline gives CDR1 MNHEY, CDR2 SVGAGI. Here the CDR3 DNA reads TGTGCCAGCAGGACCGGGACAGTTGAAAAACTGTTTTTT. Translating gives CASRTGTVEKLFF.

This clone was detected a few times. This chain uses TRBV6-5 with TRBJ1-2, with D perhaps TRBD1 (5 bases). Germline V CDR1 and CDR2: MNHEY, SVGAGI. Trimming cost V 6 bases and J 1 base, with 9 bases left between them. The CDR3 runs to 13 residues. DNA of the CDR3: TGTGCCAGCAGACCCGACAGTAACTATGGCTACACCTTC. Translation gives CASRPDSNYGYTF.

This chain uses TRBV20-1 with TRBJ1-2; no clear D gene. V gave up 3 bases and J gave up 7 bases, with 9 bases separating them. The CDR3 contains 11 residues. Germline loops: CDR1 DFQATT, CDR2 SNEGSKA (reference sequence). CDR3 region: CSASTGSGYTF. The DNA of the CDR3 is TGCAGTGCTAGTACGGGGTCTGGCTACACCTTC.

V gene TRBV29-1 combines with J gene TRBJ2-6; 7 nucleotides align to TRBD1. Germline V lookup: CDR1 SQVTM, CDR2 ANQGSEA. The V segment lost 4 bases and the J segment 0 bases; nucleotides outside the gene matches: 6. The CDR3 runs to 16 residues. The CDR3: CSVGDRVPSGANVLTF. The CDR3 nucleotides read TGCAGCGTTGGCGACAGGGTCCCCTCTGGGGCCAACGTCCTGACTTTC.

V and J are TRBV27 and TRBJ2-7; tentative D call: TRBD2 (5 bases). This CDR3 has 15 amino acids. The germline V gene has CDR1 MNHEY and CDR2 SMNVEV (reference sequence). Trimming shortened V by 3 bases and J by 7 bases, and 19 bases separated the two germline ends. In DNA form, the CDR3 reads TGTGCCAGCAGTTTTAAGTTAGGGTTAAGAGGGGAGCAGTACTTC. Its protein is CASSFKLGLRGEQYF.

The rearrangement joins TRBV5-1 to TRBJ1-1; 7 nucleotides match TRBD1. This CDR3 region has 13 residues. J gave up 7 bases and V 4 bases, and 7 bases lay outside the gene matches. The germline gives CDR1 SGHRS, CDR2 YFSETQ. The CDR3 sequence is CASSTGQRREAFF. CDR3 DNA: TGCGCCAGCAGCACGGGACAGAGGCGTGAAGCTTTCTTT.